The next 30 T cell receptor beta chains were all read from a single sample in a study of blood T cell repertoires in COVID-19. Sequenced by immunoSEQ multiplex PCR; TCRdb stores in-frame clones only, minus some. This sample carries 200,000 or so clones, roughly four fifths of them seen once, and the ten largest clones take approximately 6.5%. Sequenced material: peripheral blood. The receptors derive from a woman aged 40 to 55 with acute or convalescent COVID-19.

This clone was seen a few times. This chain's CDR3 is CASSQVSGQGAGGYTF. The CDR3, as DNA: TGTGCCAGCAGCCAAGTCTCGGGACAGGGGGCGGGTGGCTACACCTTC. The rearrangement joins TRBV3-1 (or the pseudogene TRBV3-2) to TRBJ1-2; 12 bases map to TRBD1. The germline V gene encodes CDR1 LGHDT and CDR2 YNNKEL (reference sequence). This CDR3 region has 16 residues. The V gene end was trimmed by 1 base and the J gene end by 7 bases; junction bases not matched to a gene: 7.

The CDR3 nucleotides read TGTGCCAGCAGCGTTACAAGATATAATTCACCCCTCCACTTT. Translated: CASSVTRYNSPLHF. V and J are TRBV9 and TRBJ1-6; D gene ambiguous. The CDR3 spans 14 residues. Germline V gives CDR1 SGDLS, CDR2 YYNGEE. The V and J ends lost 2 bases and 4 bases respectively, with 7 bases between them.

The V call is TRBV7-8, the J call TRBJ1-5; D call uncertain. V was cut by 1 base and J by 4 bases, with 17 bases left in between. CDR3 length equals 17 residues. The germline CDR1 and CDR2 sequences are SGHVS and FQNEAQ. The CDR3 loop is CASSLVRAGAGNQPQHF. The CDR3 bases are TGTGCCAGCAGCTTAGTGAGGGCAGGCGCTGGGAATCAGCCCCAGCATTTT.

The V and J genes are TRBV6-5 and TRBJ1-4, with D possibly matching TRBD1 (5 bases). Germline assignment: CDR1 MNHEY and CDR2 SVGAGI. There are 15 residues in the CDR3. V lost 6 bases to trimming and J lost 3 bases, with 14 bases between them. CDR3 residues: CASSVTGSSNEKLFF. CDR3 DNA sequence: TGTGCCAGCAGCGTAACAGGTTCATCTAATGAAAAACTGTTTTTT.

This clone was seen a few times. V usage is TRBV28 and J usage is TRBJ1-3; D not certain. V dropped 4 bases and J dropped 8 bases, with 21 bases sitting between them. In germline, CDR1 is MDHEN, CDR2 SYDVKM. The CDR3 extends over 16 amino acids. CDR3 residues: CASSSRFFYLEDTIYF. The CDR3 coding sequence is TGTGCCAGCAGTTCTCGCTTCTTTTACTTGGAGGACACCATATATTTT.

This clone was seen a handful of times. This chain joins TRBV27 and TRBJ1-2, with 8 bases matching TRBD1. The CDR3 is 15 amino acids. J was trimmed by 0 bases and V by 1 base; bases with no gene match: 1. CDR1 is MNHEY, CDR2 SMNVEV, per germline (reference sequence). CDR3 DNA sequence: TGTGCCAGCAGTTTATACAGGGGGGCTAACTATGGCTACACCTTC. Translated, it gives CASSLYRGANYGYTF.

The chain couples TRBV7-9 to TRBJ1-4, with unresolved D. The CDR3 totals 15 residues. The germline CDR1 and CDR2 sequences are SEHNR and FQNEAQ (reference sequence). V gave up 4 bases and J gave up 0 bases, with 9 bases separating them. The CDR3 DNA reads TGTGCCAGCAGCTCTAGAGTTGCAACTAATGAAAAACTGTTTTTT. It specifies CASSSRVATNEKLFF.

V is TRBV5-1 and J is TRBJ2-2, with 9 bases fitting TRBD2. Per the germline V gene, CDR1 is SGHRS and CDR2 is YFSETQ. J was trimmed by 8 bases and V by 1 base; bases with no gene match: 9. CDR3 length equals 16 residues. CDR3 sequence reads: CASSLPPSGIVGELFF. The CDR3 region has the DNA TGCGCCAGCAGCTTGCCTCCTAGCGGGATAGTGGGGGAGCTGTTTTTT.

The rearrangement joins TRBV4-1 to TRBJ2-3, with TRBD2 matching over 11 bases. V trimming: 3 bases; J trimming: 6 bases; junction bases outside the gene matches: 5. The CDR3 spans 15 residues. CDR1 MGHRA and CDR2 YSYEKL come from the germline V gene. The CDR3: CASSQVAGGEDTQYF. Here the CDR3 DNA reads TGCGCCAGCAGCCAGGTAGCGGGAGGGGAGGATACGCAGTATTTT.

CDR3 sequence reads: CASSSLGLQWTSGGQGNEQFF. CDR3 in DNA: TGTGCCAGCAGTTCCTTGGGTTTACAATGGACTAGCGGGGGTCAGGGCAATGAGCAGTTCTTC. The V and J genes are TRBV28 and TRBJ2-1, with 13 bases identical to TRBD2. CDR1 is MDHEN and CDR2 is SYDVKM in the germline V gene. The CDR3 sequence is 21 residues long. With 4 bases clipped from V and 6 bases from J, the junction kept 21 bases outside the gene matches.

This chain joins TRBV3-1 (or the pseudogene TRBV3-2) and TRBJ2-6, with TRBD1 as a possible D gene (5 bases). CDR1 and CDR2 (germline): LGHDT, YNNKEL (reference sequence). Trimming took 4 bases from V and 0 from J, leaving 7 bases between them. The CDR3 is 15 amino acids. Here the CDR3 DNA reads TGTGCCAGCAGCCTGACAGACTCTGGGGCCAACGTCCTGACTTTC. Its protein product is CASSLTDSGANVLTF.

This chain links TRBV3-1 (or the pseudogene TRBV3-2) with TRBJ1-1; D might be TRBD1 (5 bases). The CDR3 totals 14 residues. Trimming cost V 0 bases and J 7 bases, with 12 bases left between them. Germline V lookup: CDR1 LGHDT, CDR2 YNNKEL (reference sequence). CDR3 amino acids: CASSQDSQGGEAFF. CDR3 bases: TGTGCCAGCAGCCAAGATAGCCAGGGTGGTGAAGCTTTCTTT.

The chain employs TRBV28 and TRBJ2-7; D is possibly TRBD1 (5 bases). CDR1 and CDR2 (germline): MDHEN, SYDVKM. V lost 6 bases and J 4 bases, leaving 16 bases between the germline ends. This CDR3 region has 14 residues. CDR3 amino acids: CASRPAMTDYEQYF. The CDR3 nucleotides are TGTGCCAGCAGGCCCGCCATGACAGATTACGAGCAGTACTTC.

The rearrangement uses TRBV28 and TRBJ1-3; 7 bases agree with TRBD1. There are 13 residues in the CDR3. Germline CDR1 is MDHEN and CDR2 is SYDVKM. Trimming took 6 bases from V and 8 from J; bases not matched to a gene: 7. CDR3 in DNA: TGTGCCAGCAGAAGACAGGGTTTGTACACCATATATTTT. It specifies CASRRQGLYTIYF.

The table lists this clone with a count of one. The chain recombines TRBV27 with TRBJ2-5; D not resolved. CDR1 and CDR2 (germline): MNHEY, SMNVEV (reference sequence). V was cut by 6 bases and J by 0 bases, with 8 bases left in between. The CDR3 loop spans 13 amino acids. The CDR3 DNA follows: TGTGCCAGCAGGTACAGATACCAAGAGACCCAGTACTTC. Its translation: CASRYRYQETQYF.

This clone was counted a few times. The genes are TRBV7-9 and TRBJ1-6; tentative D call: TRBD1 (6 bases). This CDR3 is 15 amino acids long. Trimming left V 5 bases short and J 9 bases short, with 17 bases between. Looked up from germline, CDR1 is SEHNR and CDR2 is FQNEAQ (reference sequence). The CDR3 reads CASSPSQGLGSPLHF. In nucleotides, the CDR3 is TGTGCCAGCAGCCCATCACAGGGTTTGGGTTCACCCCTCCACTTT.

The DNA for the CDR3 is TGTGCCATCAGGGCTAGTACGGAGACCCAGTACTTC. It codes for CAIRASTETQYF. This sequence joins TRBV10-3 and TRBJ2-5; D uncertain. CDR3 length: 12 amino acids. Germline assignment: CDR1 ENHRY and CDR2 SYGVKD. V was trimmed by 6 bases and J by 5 bases, leaving 10 bases between them.

This chain uses TRBV29-1 with TRBJ1-1; TRBD1 matches 9 bases. The CDR3 length is 15 residues. CDR1 SQVTM and CDR2 ANQGSEA come from the germline V gene. The J segment lost 4 bases and the V segment lost 6 bases, leaving 12 bases of the junction unmatched. The CDR3 region is CSVQTSGQGGTEAFF. Here the CDR3 DNA reads TGCAGCGTCCAAACTTCGGGACAGGGCGGCACTGAAGCTTTCTTT.

This rearrangement joins TRBV27 to TRBJ1-4; the D gene is possibly TRBD1 (6 bases). The CDR3 spans 15 residues. Germline V lookup: CDR1 MNHEY, CDR2 SMNVEV (reference sequence). Trimming took off 6 bases at V and 7 bases at J, with 18 bases between the two ends. CDR3 amino acids: CASSERALGGEKLFF. DNA for the CDR3: TGTGCCAGCAGCGAACGGGCCCTAGGGGGTGAAAAACTGTTTTTT.

V usage is TRBV4-2 and J usage is TRBJ1-1; tentative D call: TRBD1 (5 bases). The ends were cut back, 1 base at V and 3 bases at J, with 12 bases in the middle. CDR1 and CDR2 (germline): LGHNA, YNFKEQ. The CDR3 is 15 residues long. The CDR3 DNA reads as TGTGCCAGCAGCCAAGTGGGGCTGGTGGACACTGAAGCTTTCTTT. It codes for CASSQVGLVDTEAFF.

The genes are TRBV30 and TRBJ1-2; the match to TRBD1 covers 11 bases. Germline CDR1 is GTSNPN and CDR2 is SVGIG (reference sequence). The CDR3 is 19 residues long. V lost 2 bases, J lost 4 bases, and 18 bases stayed unmatched. In DNA form, the CDR3 reads TGTGCCTGGAGTTCACACCTCGGGACAGGGGGAAGGGGGAGCTATGGCTACACCTTC. As protein: CAWSSHLGTGGRGSYGYTF. The whole variable domain, remainder taken from reference TRBV30 and TRBJ1-2, is SQTIHQWPATLVQPVGSPLSLECTVEGTSNPNLYWYRQAAGRGLQLLFYSVGIGQISSEVPQNLSASRPQDRQFILSSKKLLLSDSGFYLCAWSSHLGTGGRGSYGYTFGSGTRLTVV.

The V call is TRBV6-5, the J call TRBJ2-5, with 7 bases that match TRBD2. The V gene end was trimmed by 7 bases and the J gene end by 3 bases; junction bases not matched to a gene: 8. Germline assignment: CDR1 MNHEY and CDR2 SVGAGI. This CDR3 has 14 amino acids. CDR3 amino acids: CASTPSGLEETQYF. The CDR3 DNA sequence: TGTGCCAGCACCCCTAGCGGATTAGAAGAGACCCAGTACTTC.

This sequence joins TRBV19 and TRBJ2-2; possible D gene TRBD1, 6 bases. V lost 8 bases and J 3 bases, leaving 13 bases between the germline ends. CDR1 and CDR2 from the germline V gene are LNHDA and SQIVND (reference sequence). This CDR3 spans 14 amino acids. CDR3: CASQTPGDTGELFF. The CDR3 DNA reads as TGTGCCAGTCAAACCCCAGGGGACACCGGGGAGCTGTTTTTT.

The DNA of the CDR3 is TGTGCCAGCAGCCGTGACATTGGAGGCTACACCTTC. This sequence encodes CASSRDIGGYTF. The rearrangement uses TRBV7-2 and TRBJ1-2; no firm D call. The V gene lost 5 bases and the J gene lost 8 bases, with 12 bases spanning the gap. Germline CDR1 and CDR2: SGHTA and FQGNSA. The length of the CDR3 is 12 residues.

CDR3 protein: CASSLSENEQFF. Written as DNA, the CDR3 is TGTGCCAGCAGCCTTAGCGAAAATGAGCAGTTCTTC. The chain has TRBV12-3 or TRBV12-4 and TRBJ2-1, with a possible D match to TRBD2 (5 bases). Trimming took 6 bases from V and 7 from J, leaving 10 bases between them. This CDR3 contains 12 residues.

This sequence joins TRBV30 and TRBJ2-4; tentative D call: TRBD1 (6 bases). Deletions cut 2 bases from V and 8 bases from J, with 16 bases between. The CDR3 consists of 14 residues. Per the germline V gene, CDR1 is GTSNPN and CDR2 is SVGIG (reference sequence). CDR3 residues: CAWSTGDRMDIQYF. As DNA, the CDR3 is TGTGCCTGGAGTACCGGAGACAGGATGGACATTCAGTACTTC.

This chain uses TRBV19 with TRBJ1-1, with D perhaps matching TRBD1 (6 bases). CDR3 length equals 13 residues. V lost 5 bases and J 2 bases, leaving 9 bases between the germline ends. Germline loops: CDR1 LNHDA, CDR2 SQIVND (reference sequence). CDR3 nucleotides: TGTGCCAGTAGTCCCGGGACAAACACTGAAGCTTTCTTT. Translated: CASSPGTNTEAFF.

The gene calls are TRBV4-1 and TRBJ2-1; 14 positions agree with TRBD2. CDR3 size: 16 residues. The germline CDR1 and CDR2 sequences are MGHRA and YSYEKL. The trim removed 4 bases at V and 7 bases at J, leaving 6 bases unmatched. The CDR3 region has the DNA TGCGCCAGCAGCCCGATCGGGACTAGCGGGGGTAATGAGCAGTTCTTC. This codes for CASSPIGTSGGNEQFF.

This clone was detected once. The chain recombines TRBV6-1 with TRBJ1-2; possibly TRBD1 for D (5 bases). Germline loops: CDR1 MNHNS, CDR2 SASEGT. The V end lost 4 bases, the J end lost 5 bases, and 26 bases lay between the germline ends. CDR3 size: 18 residues. For the CDR3, the DNA is TGTGCCAGCAGTGTAATCCCTCCTGGGGTCGAGGGACTTTATGGCTACACCTTC. Translation: CASSVIPPGVEGLYGYTF.

The J gene is TRBJ2-1, the V gene TRBV6-4; 9 nucleotides agree with TRBD2. The CDR3 spans 13 residues. After removal of 6 bases from V and 8 bases from J, the junction contained 5 bases not matched to a gene. Germline values: CDR1 MRHNA, CDR2 SNTAGT. As DNA, the CDR3 is TGTGCCAGCAGCGCGCGGGGGGGGGATGAGCAGTTCTTC. It translates to CASSARGGDEQFF.